Listed below are T cell receptor beta chains from one sample, sequenced in a study of blood T cell repertoires in COVID-19. Using immunoSEQ multiplex PCR, the repertoire was profiled, and TCRdb retains in-frame clones only, with some absent. The table records fewer than 150,000 clones, approximately 86% of them present only once. The specimen was peripheral blood. The receptors originated from a woman in her forties or fifties who had recovered from COVID-19. Both conserved end residues are trimmed from each CDR3. D genes are given only for firm matches.

D gene: TRBD2; V gene: TRBV13; J gene: TRBJ2-2; CDR3 length: 16; CDR3 protein: ASRRREGRIANTGELF
D gene: TRBD1; V gene: TRBV9; J gene: TRBJ1-3; CDR3 length: 12; CDR3 protein: ASSADRVGNTIY
D gene: NA; V gene: TRBV29-1; J gene: TRBJ2-1; CDR3 length: 11; CDR3 protein: SASRGSDNEQF
D gene: NA; V gene: TRBV7-9; J gene: TRBJ2-7; CDR3 length: 11; CDR3 protein: ASSFAGREEQY
D gene: NA; V gene: TRBV2; J gene: TRBJ1-2; CDR3 length: 12; CDR3 protein: ASSERGGNYGYT
D gene: NA; V gene: TRBV7-9; J gene: TRBJ1-1; CDR3 length: 10; CDR3 protein: ASSLGTDEAF
D gene: TRBD2; V gene: TRBV7-8; J gene: TRBJ2-2; CDR3 length: 12; CDR3 protein: ASSPNGGWASGP
D gene: TRBD1; V gene: TRBV15; J gene: TRBJ1-2; CDR3 length: 14; CDR3 protein: ATSRYGQGRNYGYT
D gene: NA; V gene: TRBV29-1; J gene: TRBJ2-1; CDR3 length: 11; CDR3 protein: SVMGQAYNEQF
D gene: NA; V gene: TRBV18; J gene: TRBJ1-1; CDR3 length: 11; CDR3 protein: ASSQGGSTEAF
D gene: NA; V gene: TRBV7-2; J gene: TRBJ1-1; CDR3 length: 12; CDR3 protein: ASSLFEGSTEAF
D gene: TRBD2; V gene: TRBV24-1; J gene: TRBJ2-3; CDR3 length: 13; CDR3 protein: ATSDFGRELDTQY
D gene: NA; V gene: TRBV4-1; J gene: TRBJ2-5; CDR3 length: 10; CDR3 protein: ASSQVTRTLY
D gene: TRBD1; V gene: TRBV30; J gene: TRBJ1-2; CDR3 length: 11; CDR3 protein: AWSVPGGNGYT
D gene: NA; V gene: TRBV18; J gene: TRBJ2-5; CDR3 length: 14; CDR3 protein: ASSPRQAAGGETQY
D gene: NA; V gene: TRBV5-4; J gene: TRBJ2-3; CDR3 length: 12; CDR3 protein: ASSEPRSADTQY
D gene: TRBD1; V gene: TRBV2; J gene: TRBJ2-3; CDR3 length: 12; CDR3 protein: ASSKRTGEDTQY
D gene: NA; V gene: TRBV2; J gene: TRBJ2-7; CDR3 length: 11; CDR3 protein: ASSEEETLARY
D gene: NA; V gene: TRBV5-5; J gene: TRBJ1-1; CDR3 length: 11; CDR3 protein: ASSFVEYAEAF
D gene: TRBD1; V gene: TRBV3-1/TRBV3-2; J gene: TRBJ2-7; CDR3 length: 14; CDR3 protein: ASSQEGDRDCCEQY
D gene: NA; V gene: TRBV6-5; J gene: TRBJ2-7; CDR3 length: 13; CDR3 protein: ASSYSSGGAYEQY
D gene: NA; V gene: TRBV9; J gene: TRBJ1-1; CDR3 length: 12; CDR3 protein: ASSVDGSGTEAF
D gene: NA; V gene: TRBV11-3; J gene: TRBJ1-2; CDR3 length: 11; CDR3 protein: ASSLQTNYGYT
D gene: TRBD2; V gene: TRBV5-4; J gene: TRBJ2-1; CDR3 length: 12; CDR3 protein: ASSLAVTSNEQF
D gene: TRBD1; V gene: TRBV11-2; J gene: TRBJ2-2; CDR3 length: 15; CDR3 protein: ASRTTRGQGATGELF
D gene: NA; V gene: TRBV29-1; J gene: TRBJ2-2; CDR3 length: 11; CDR3 protein: SARRGLAGELF
D gene: NA; V gene: TRBV28; J gene: TRBJ1-5; CDR3 length: 12; CDR3 protein: ASSPLYPSQPQH
D gene: NA; V gene: TRBV19; J gene: TRBJ1-1; CDR3 length: 11; CDR3 protein: ASSRSSPTEAF
D gene: NA; V gene: TRBV9; J gene: TRBJ1-1; CDR3 length: 12; CDR3 protein: ASSVTGGNTEAF
D gene: NA; V gene: TRBV23-1; J gene: TRBJ1-6; CDR3 length: 16; CDR3 protein: ASSQSIGVPLYNSPLH
D gene: NA; V gene: TRBV7-2; J gene: TRBJ2-7; CDR3 length: 12; CDR3 protein: ASSKGLGSYEQY
D gene: TRBD1; V gene: TRBV11-3; J gene: TRBJ1-5; CDR3 length: 11; CDR3 protein: ASSRDRDQPQH
D gene: NA; V gene: TRBV9; J gene: TRBJ2-2; CDR3 length: 14; CDR3 protein: ASSVRSRGDTGELF
D gene: NA; V gene: TRBV7-8; J gene: TRBJ2-3; CDR3 length: 14; CDR3 protein: ASSLRGKSEPDTQY
D gene: TRBD2; V gene: TRBV6-4; J gene: TRBJ2-3; CDR3 length: 13; CDR3 protein: ASSDTGGATDTQY
D gene: TRBD1; V gene: TRBV30; J gene: TRBJ2-7; CDR3 length: 11; CDR3 protein: ASSTGLTYEQY
D gene: NA; V gene: TRBV7-3; J gene: TRBJ2-1; CDR3 length: 11; CDR3 protein: ASSIQQNNEQF
D gene: NA; V gene: TRBV7-8; J gene: TRBJ1-3; CDR3 length: 14; CDR3 protein: ASSRDRSVSGNTIY
D gene: TRBD2; V gene: TRBV14; J gene: TRBJ2-4; CDR3 length: 11; CDR3 protein: ASSQAGGGIQY
D gene: NA; V gene: TRBV7-2; J gene: TRBJ2-3; CDR3 length: 14; CDR3 protein: ASSLLPGLGGDTQY
D gene: NA; V gene: TRBV11-2; J gene: TRBJ1-1; CDR3 length: 11; CDR3 protein: ASSLVRGAEAF
D gene: TRBD2; V gene: TRBV2; J gene: TRBJ2-1; CDR3 length: 15; CDR3 protein: ASGGASGRIAYNEQF
D gene: TRBD1; V gene: TRBV29-1; J gene: TRBJ2-7; CDR3 length: 11; CDR3 protein: SVLWDRAYEQY
D gene: NA; V gene: TRBV7-2; J gene: TRBJ1-2; CDR3 length: 14; CDR3 protein: ASSSWVDTYNYGYT
D gene: TRBD2; V gene: TRBV19; J gene: TRBJ2-1; CDR3 length: 14; CDR3 protein: ASSILSGSSYNEQF
D gene: TRBD2; V gene: TRBV2; J gene: TRBJ2-5; CDR3 length: 10; CDR3 protein: ASRTSRETQY
D gene: TRBD1; V gene: TRBV2; J gene: TRBJ2-7; CDR3 length: 10; CDR3 protein: ASRPDRGEQY
D gene: NA; V gene: TRBV19; J gene: TRBJ1-5; CDR3 length: 12; CDR3 protein: ASSTTGPHQPQH
D gene: TRBD2; V gene: TRBV9; J gene: TRBJ2-3; CDR3 length: 14; CDR3 protein: ASSSRAGASTDTQY
D gene: TRBD1; V gene: TRBV11-3; J gene: TRBJ2-3; CDR3 length: 14; CDR3 protein: ASSPGTVPSTDTQY